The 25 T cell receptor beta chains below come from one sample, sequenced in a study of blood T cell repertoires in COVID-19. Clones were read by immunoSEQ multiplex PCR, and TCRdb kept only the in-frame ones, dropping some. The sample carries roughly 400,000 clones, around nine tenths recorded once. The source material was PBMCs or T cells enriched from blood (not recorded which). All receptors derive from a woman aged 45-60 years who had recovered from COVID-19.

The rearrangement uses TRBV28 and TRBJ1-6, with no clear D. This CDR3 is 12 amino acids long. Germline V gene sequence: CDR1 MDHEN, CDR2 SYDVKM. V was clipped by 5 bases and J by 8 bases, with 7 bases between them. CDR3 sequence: CASSEADSPLHF. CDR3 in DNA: TGTGCCAGCAGTGAGGCGGATTCACCCCTCCACTTT.

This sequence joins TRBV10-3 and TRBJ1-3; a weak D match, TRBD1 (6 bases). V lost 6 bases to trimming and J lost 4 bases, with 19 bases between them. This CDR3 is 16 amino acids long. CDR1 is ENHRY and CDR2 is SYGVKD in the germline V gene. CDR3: CAISGSRGAVGNTIYF. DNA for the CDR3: TGTGCCATCAGCGGCTCACGGGGGGCGGTCGGAAACACCATATATTTT.

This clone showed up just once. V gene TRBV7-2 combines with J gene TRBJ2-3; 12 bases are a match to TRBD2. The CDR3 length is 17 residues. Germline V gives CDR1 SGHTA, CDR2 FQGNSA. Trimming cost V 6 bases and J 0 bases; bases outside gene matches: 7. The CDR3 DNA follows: TGTGCCAGCAGACCTAGCGGGGGGGTTCTCAGCACAGATACGCAGTATTTT. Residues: CASRPSGGVLSTDTQYF.

The CDR3 spells CASRSGVGGTGELFF. DNA for the CDR3: TGTGCCAGCAGGTCGGGGGTCGGGGGCACCGGGGAGCTGTTTTTT. This sequence joins TRBV2 and TRBJ2-2, with D possibly matching TRBD2 (6 bases). V lost 6 bases and J 4 bases, leaving 15 bases between the germline ends. The CDR3 runs to 15 residues. Germline CDR1 SNHLY, CDR2 FYNNEI.

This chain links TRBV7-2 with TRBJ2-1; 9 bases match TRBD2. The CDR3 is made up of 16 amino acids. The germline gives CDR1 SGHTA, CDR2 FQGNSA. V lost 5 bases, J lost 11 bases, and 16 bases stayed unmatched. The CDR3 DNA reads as TGTGCCAGCAGCAACCAAGCGGGGGGAGTCTACCTTCAGCAGTTCTTC. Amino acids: CASSNQAGGVYLQQFF.

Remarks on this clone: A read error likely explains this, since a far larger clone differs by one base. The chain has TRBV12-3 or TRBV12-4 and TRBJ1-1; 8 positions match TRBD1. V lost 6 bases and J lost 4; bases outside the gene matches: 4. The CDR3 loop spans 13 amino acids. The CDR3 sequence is CASSFTGGTEAFF. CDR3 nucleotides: TGTGCCAGCAGCTTCACAGGGGGCACTGAAGCTTTCTTT.

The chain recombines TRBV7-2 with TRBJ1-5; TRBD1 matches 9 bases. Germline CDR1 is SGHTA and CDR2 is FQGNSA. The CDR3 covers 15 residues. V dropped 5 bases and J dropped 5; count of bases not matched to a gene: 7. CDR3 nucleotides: TGTGCCAGCAGCACGGGACAGGGTATCGATCAGCCCCAGCATTTT. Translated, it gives CASSTGQGIDQPQHF.

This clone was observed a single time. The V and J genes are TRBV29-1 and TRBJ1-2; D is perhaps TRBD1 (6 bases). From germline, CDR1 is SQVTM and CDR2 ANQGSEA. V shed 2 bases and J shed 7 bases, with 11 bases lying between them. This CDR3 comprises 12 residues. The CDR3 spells CSVENRASGYTF. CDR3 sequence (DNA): TGCAGCGTTGAAAACAGGGCTTCTGGCTACACCTTC.

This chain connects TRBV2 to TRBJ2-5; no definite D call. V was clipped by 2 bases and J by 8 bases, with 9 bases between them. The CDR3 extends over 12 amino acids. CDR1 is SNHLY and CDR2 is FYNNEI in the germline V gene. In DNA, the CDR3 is TGTGCCAGCAGTGAACTAGTAACCACCCAGTACTTC. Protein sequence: CASSELVTTQYF.

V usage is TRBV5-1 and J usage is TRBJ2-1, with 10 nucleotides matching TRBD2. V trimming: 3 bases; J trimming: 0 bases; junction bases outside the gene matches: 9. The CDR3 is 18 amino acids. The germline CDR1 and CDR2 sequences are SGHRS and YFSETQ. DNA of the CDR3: TGCGCCAGCAGCTACCCCGGACTAGCGGACGGCTCCTACAATGAGCAGTTCTTC. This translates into CASSYPGLADGSYNEQFF. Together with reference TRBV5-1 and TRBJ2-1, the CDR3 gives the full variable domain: KAGVTQTPRYLIKTRGQQVTLSCSPISGHRSVSWYQQTPGQGLQFLFEYFSETQRNKGNFPGRFSGRQFSNSRSEMNVSTLELGDSALYLCASSYPGLADGSYNEQFFGPGTRLTVL.

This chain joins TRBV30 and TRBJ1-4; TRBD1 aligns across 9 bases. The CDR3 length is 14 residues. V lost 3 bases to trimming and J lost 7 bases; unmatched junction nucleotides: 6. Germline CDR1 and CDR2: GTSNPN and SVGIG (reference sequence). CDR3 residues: CAWSRDRASEKLFF. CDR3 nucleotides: TGTGCCTGGAGCCGGGACAGGGCGAGTGAAAAACTGTTTTTT.

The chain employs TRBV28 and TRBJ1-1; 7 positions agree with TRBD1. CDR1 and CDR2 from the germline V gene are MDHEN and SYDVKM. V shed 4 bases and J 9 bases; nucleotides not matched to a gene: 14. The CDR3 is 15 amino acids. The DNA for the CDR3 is TGTGCCAGCAGTTCAGCTCAGGGGGACACGAGAAAAGCTTTCTTT. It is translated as CASSSAQGDTRKAFF.

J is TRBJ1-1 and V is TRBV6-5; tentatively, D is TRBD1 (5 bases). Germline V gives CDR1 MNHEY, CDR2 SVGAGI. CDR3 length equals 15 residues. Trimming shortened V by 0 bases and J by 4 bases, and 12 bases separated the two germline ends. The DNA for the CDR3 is TGTGCCAGCAGTTACTCGATAGGGGTCGGCACTGAAGCTTTCTTT. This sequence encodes CASSYSIGVGTEAFF.

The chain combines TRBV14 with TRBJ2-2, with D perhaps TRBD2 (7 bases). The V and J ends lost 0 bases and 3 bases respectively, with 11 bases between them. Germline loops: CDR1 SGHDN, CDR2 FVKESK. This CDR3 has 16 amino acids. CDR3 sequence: CASSQEGGPYTGELFF. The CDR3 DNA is TGTGCCAGCAGCCAAGAGGGGGGGCCATACACCGGGGAGCTGTTTTTT.

CDR3 nucleotides: TGTGCCAGCAGCCAAGTTGGCGGGTCGGCCCTTTCTGGGGCCAACGTCCTGACTTTC. Protein sequence: CASSQVGGSALSGANVLTF. The chain has TRBV3-1 (or the pseudogene TRBV3-2) and TRBJ2-6; D is possibly TRBD2 (5 bases). CDR1 is LGHDT and CDR2 is YNNKEL in the germline V gene (reference sequence). V was pared by 1 base and J by 1 base, with 17 bases between. The CDR3 length is 19 residues.

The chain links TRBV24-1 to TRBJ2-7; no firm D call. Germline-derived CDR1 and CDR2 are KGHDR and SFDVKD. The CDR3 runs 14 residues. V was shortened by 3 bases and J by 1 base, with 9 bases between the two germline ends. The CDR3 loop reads CATSDPDTSYEQYF. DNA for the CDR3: TGTGCCACCAGTGATCCCGACACTTCCTACGAGCAGTACTTC.

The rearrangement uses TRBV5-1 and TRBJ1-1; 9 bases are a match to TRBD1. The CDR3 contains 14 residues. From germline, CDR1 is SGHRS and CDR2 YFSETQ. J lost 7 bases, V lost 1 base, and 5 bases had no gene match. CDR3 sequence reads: CASSLRTGDIEAFF. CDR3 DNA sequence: TGCGCCAGCAGCTTGAGGACAGGGGACATTGAAGCTTTCTTT. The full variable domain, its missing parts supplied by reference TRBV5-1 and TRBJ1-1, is KAGVTQTPRYLIKTRGQQVTLSCSPISGHRSVSWYQQTPGQGLQFLFEYFSETQRNKGNFPGRFSGRQFSNSRSEMNVSTLELGDSALYLCASSLRTGDIEAFFGQGTRLTVV.

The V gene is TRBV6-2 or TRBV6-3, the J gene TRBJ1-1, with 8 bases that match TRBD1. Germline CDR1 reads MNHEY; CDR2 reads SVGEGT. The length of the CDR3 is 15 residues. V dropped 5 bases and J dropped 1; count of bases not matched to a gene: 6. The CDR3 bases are TGTGCCAGCAGTAGGCCAGGGGGCGCGAACACTGAAGCTTTCTTT. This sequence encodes CASSRPGGANTEAFF.

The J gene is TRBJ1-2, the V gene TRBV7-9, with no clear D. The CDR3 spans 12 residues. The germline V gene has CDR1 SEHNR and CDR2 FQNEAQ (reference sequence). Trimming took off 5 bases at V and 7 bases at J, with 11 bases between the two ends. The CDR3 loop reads CASSLRSSGYTF. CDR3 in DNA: TGTGCCAGCAGCCTAAGGTCTAGTGGCTACACCTTC.

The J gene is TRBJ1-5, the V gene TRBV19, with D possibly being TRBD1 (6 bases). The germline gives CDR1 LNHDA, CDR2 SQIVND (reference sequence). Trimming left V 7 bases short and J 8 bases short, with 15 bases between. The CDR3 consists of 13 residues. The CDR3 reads CASTPWGGEPQHF. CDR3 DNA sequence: TGTGCCAGTACCCCGTGGGGGGGCGAGCCCCAGCATTTT.

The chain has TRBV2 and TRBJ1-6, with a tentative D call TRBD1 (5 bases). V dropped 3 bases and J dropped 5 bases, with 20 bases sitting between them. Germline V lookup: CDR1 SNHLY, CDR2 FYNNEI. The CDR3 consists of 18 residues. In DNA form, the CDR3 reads TGTGCCAGCAGTGATGTTGGGGTCTGGGGGGTCGATAATTCACCCCTCCACTTT. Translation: CASSDVGVWGVDNSPLHF.

CDR3 nucleotide sequence: TGTGCCAGCAGCCAAGACGGTCCGTACTACACCGGGGAGCTGTTTTTT. Translation gives CASSQDGPYYTGELFF. The gene calls are TRBV14 and TRBJ2-2; no firm D call. V was clipped by 0 bases and J by 3 bases, with 11 bases between them. The germline CDR1 and CDR2 sequences are SGHDN and FVKESK. The CDR3 contains 16 residues.

The CDR3 coding sequence is TGTGCCAGTAGTATAGATCAGGTCTCCAATCAGCCCCAGCATTTT. Protein product: CASSIDQVSNQPQHF. The J gene is TRBJ1-5, the V gene TRBV19; D not certain. The germline V and J ends were trimmed by 0 bases and 3 bases, with 9 bases remaining between them. CDR1 is LNHDA, CDR2 SQIVND, per germline (reference sequence). This CDR3 is 15 amino acids long.

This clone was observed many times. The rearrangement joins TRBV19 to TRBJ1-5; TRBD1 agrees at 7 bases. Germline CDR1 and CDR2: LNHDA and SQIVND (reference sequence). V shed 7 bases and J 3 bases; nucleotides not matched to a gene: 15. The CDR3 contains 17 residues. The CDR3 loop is CASTPPAGRGSNQPQHF. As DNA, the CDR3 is TGTGCCAGTACTCCTCCGGCGGGCAGGGGGTCCAATCAGCCCCAGCATTTT.

The CDR3 loop reads CASSPLTGSNSPLHF. The CDR3 region has the DNA TGTGCCAGCAGTCCACTGACAGGTAGTAATTCACCCCTCCACTTT. The chain uses TRBV28 and TRBJ1-6, with a possible D match to TRBD1 (6 bases). The length of the CDR3 is 15 residues. Germline CDR1 is MDHEN and CDR2 is SYDVKM. Trimming removed 5 bases at V and 6 bases at J, with 14 bases between.